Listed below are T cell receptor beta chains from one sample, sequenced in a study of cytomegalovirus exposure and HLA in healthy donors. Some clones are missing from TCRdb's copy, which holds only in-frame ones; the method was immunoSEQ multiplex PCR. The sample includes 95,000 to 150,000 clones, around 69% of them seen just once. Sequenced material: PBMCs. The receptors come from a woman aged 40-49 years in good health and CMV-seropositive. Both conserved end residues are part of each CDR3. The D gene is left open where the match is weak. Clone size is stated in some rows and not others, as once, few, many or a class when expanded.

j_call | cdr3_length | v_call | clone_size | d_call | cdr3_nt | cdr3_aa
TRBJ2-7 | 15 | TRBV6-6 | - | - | TGTGCCAGCAGTTACTCGCTAGAGGGGGTAGGCGAGCAGTACTTC | CASSYSLEGVGEQYF
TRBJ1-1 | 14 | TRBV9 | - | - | TGTGCCAGCAGCGTAGGTGCAGGGTGGACTGAAGCTTTCTTT | CASSVGAGWTEAFF
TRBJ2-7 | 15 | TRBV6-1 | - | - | TGTGCCAGCAGTCCCGGGAGCATAGGAGGCTACGAGCAGTACTTC | CASSPGSIGGYEQYF
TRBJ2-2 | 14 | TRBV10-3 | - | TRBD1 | TGTGCCATCAGTCGGACAGGGGGAACCGGGGAGCTGTTTTTT | CAISRTGGTGELFF
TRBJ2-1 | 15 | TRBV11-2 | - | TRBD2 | TGTGCCAGCAGCTTAGGACCGGGACTATACAATGAGCAGTTCTTC | CASSLGPGLYNEQFF
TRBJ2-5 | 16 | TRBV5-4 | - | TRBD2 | TGTGCCAGCAGCTCCGGGGAGCTAGCGGGTAAAGAGACCCAGTACTTC | CASSSGELAGKETQYF
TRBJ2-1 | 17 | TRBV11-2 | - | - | TGTGCCAGCAGCCGGTCCGGGGGGCTAGGCTCCTACAATGAGCAGTTCTTC | CASSRSGGLGSYNEQFF
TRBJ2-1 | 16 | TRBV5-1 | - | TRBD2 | TGCGCCAGCAGCCCCCCGGGACTAGAAGGAGCAAATGAGCAGTTCTTC | CASSPPGLEGANEQFF
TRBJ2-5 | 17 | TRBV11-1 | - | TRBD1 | TGTGCCAGCAGCTCTGGGACAGCAAACCATCCCCCAGAGACCCAGTACTTC | CASSSGTANHPPETQYF
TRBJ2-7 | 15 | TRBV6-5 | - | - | TGTGCCAGCAGTTACTCGTTGTCTAGCAGCTACGAGCAGTACTTC | CASSYSLSSSYEQYF
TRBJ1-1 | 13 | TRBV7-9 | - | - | TGTGCCAGCAGCTCTTCAGGGGACACTGAAGCTTTCTTT | CASSSSGDTEAFF
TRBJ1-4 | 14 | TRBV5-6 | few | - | TGTGCCAGCAGCACCGGGAGGGCGGGGGAAAAACTGTTTTTT | CASSTGRAGEKLFF
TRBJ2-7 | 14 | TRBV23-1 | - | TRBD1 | TGCGCCAGCAGCCGGGACAGGGGGGATTCGGAGCAGTACTTC | CASSRDRGDSEQYF
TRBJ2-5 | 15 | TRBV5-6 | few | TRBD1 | TGTGCCAGCAGCCCCCAAAGGGGGCGGGTGGAGACCCAGTACTTC | CASSPQRGRVETQYF
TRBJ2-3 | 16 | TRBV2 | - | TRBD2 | TGTGCCAGCAGTCCGGGACTAGCGGGGGACACAGATACGCAGTATTTT | CASSPGLAGDTDTQYF
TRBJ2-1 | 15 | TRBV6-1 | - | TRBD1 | TGTGCCAGCAGTGATAGGGACAGAATATCCAATGAGCAGTTCTTC | CASSDRDRISNEQFF
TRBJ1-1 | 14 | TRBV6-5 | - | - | TGTGCCAGCAGTTACGGGCAGCTAAACACTGAAGCTTTCTTT | CASSYGQLNTEAFF
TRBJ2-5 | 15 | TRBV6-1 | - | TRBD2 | TGTGCCAGCAGTTCCCTCACGGGACTAGCGGAGACCCAGTACTTC | CASSSLTGLAETQYF
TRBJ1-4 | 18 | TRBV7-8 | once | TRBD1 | TGTGCCAGCAGCTTACGCGGAATAGGACAGGGAGAGTCGGAAAAACTGTTTTTT | CASSLRGIGQGESEKLFF
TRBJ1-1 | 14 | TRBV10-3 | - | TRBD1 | TGTGCCATCAGTGAACAGGGGGCCGACACTGAAGCTTTCTTT | CAISEQGADTEAFF
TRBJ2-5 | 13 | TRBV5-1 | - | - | TGCGCCAGCAGCTACTTGCCGGGGGAGACCCAGTACTTC | CASSYLPGETQYF
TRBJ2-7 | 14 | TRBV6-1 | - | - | TGTGCCAGCAGCAGAGCGGATAACACCTACGAGCAGTACTTC | CASSRADNTYEQYF
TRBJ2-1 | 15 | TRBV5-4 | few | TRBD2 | TGTGCCAGCAGCAAGGGCTTCAGCGGGGACAATGAGCAGTTCTTC | CASSKGFSGDNEQFF
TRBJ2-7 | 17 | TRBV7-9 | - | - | TGTGCCAGCAGCTGGGGGGTCGCATCCCCTAGACAATACGAGCAGTACTTC | CASSWGVASPRQYEQYF
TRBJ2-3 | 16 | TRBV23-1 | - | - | TGCGCCAGCAGTCACCGGAGGACGGAAAGCACAGATACGCAGTATTTT | CASSHRRTESTDTQYF
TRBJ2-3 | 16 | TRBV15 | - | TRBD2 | TGTGCCACCAGCAGAGAGACTAGCGCTAGCACAGATACGCAGTATTTT | CATSRETSASTDTQYF
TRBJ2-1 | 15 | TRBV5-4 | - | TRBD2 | TGTGCCAGCAGCCCGACTAGCGGAAAAAACAATGAGCAGTTCTTC | CASSPTSGKNNEQFF
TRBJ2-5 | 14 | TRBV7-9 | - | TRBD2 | TGTGCCAGCACCCTAGCGGGAGGGCCGGAGACCCAGTACTTC | CASTLAGGPETQYF
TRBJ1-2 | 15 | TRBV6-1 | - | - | TGTGCCAGCAAATTCTCGGGACACCAAAACTATGGCTACACCTTC | CASKFSGHQNYGYTF
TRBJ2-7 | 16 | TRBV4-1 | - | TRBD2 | TGCGCCAGCAGCCAGATTCCTAGCGGGGGAACCTACGAGCAGTACTTC | CASSQIPSGGTYEQYF
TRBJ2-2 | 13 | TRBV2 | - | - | TGTGCCAGCAGTGAAGCGGGGGGCGGGGAGCTGTTTTTT | CASSEAGGGELFF
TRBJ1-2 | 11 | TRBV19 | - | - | TGTGCCAGTAGTACGGGCTATGGCTACACCTTC | CASSTGYGYTF
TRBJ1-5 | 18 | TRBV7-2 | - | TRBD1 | TGTGCCAGCAGCTCTAAGGCGGGACAGGGAGTTGGCAATCAGCCCCAGCATTTT | CASSSKAGQGVGNQPQHF
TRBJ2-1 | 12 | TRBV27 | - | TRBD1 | TGTGCCAGCAGTTTGGGACAGGGTGAGCAGTTCTTC | CASSLGQGEQFF
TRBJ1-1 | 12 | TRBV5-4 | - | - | TGTGCCAGCAGGGTGCTGGGAGCTGAAGCTTTCTTT | CASRVLGAEAFF
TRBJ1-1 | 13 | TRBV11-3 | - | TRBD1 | TGTGCCAGCGCAGACAGGGGAAACACTGAAGCTTTCTTT | CASADRGNTEAFF
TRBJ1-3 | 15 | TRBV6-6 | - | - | TGTGCCAGCAGTAGCCCTGTGAGCTCTGGAAACACCATATATTTT | CASSSPVSSGNTIYF
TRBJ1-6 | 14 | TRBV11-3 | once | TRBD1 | TGTGCCAGCACCCGACAGGGGGCATCTTCACCCCTCCACTTT | CASTRQGASSPLHF
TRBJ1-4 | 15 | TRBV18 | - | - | TGTGCCAGCTCACCACCGGCCAGGAGGCGCGAAAAACTGTTTTTT | CASSPPARRREKLFF
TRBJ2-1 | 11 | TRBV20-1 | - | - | TGCAGTGCCACGGCCTACAATGAGCAGTTCTTC | CSATAYNEQFF
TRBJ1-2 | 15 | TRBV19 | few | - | TGTGCCAGTAGTACCGACGGGTCCCAAAGCAGTGGCTACACCTTC | CASSTDGSQSSGYTF
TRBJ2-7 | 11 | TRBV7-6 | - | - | TGTGCCAGCAGCCCAGGGGTCGAGCAGTACTTC | CASSPGVEQYF
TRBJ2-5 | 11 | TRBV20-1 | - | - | TGCAGTGCTAGGACGGGAGAGACCCAGTACTTC | CSARTGETQYF
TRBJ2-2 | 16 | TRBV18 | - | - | TGTGCCAGCTCACTTTCAGGGGCCCCGAACACCGGGGAGCTGTTTTTT | CASSLSGAPNTGELFF
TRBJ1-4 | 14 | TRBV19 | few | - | TGTGCCAGTACCATCGGGAGGGGTAATGAAAAACTGTTTTTT | CASTIGRGNEKLFF
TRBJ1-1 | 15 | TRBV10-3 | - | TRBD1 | TGTGCCATCAGTCACGACAGGGGAATGAACACTGAAGCTTTCTTT | CAISHDRGMNTEAFF
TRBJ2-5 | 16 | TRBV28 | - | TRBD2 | TGTGCCAGCAGTTCGGCGGGAGCGACCTTCCCAGAGACCCAGTACTTC | CASSSAGATFPETQYF
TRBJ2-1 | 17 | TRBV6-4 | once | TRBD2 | TGTGCCAGCAGTCCGGTAGGGGGCGGGGGGGCCGTGAATGAGCAGTTCTTC | CASSPVGGGGAVNEQFF